This TCR beta chain was retrieved from a study of cytomegalovirus exposure and HLA in healthy donors. General study results and limits: A few V segments could not be told apart, such as TRBV6-2 and TRBV6-3, and were left out. Among TCR beta chains, those listed as cytomegalovirus-associated numbered 164.

A remark on this clone: Its specificity is unknown.

The PCR was carried out with 60 Vbeta primers and 13 Jbeta primers. Assay: immunoSEQ multiplex PCR; the TCRdb copy retains only in-frame clones and omits some. Of hundreds of thousands of clones listed, 70% to 90% are singletons. The germline CDR1 and CDR2 sequences are SGHRS and YFSETQ. The V segment lost 4 bases and the J segment 3 bases; nucleotides outside the gene matches: 10. The CDR3 consists of 18 residues. The sequencing input was PBMCs. This chain connects TRBV5-1 to TRBJ2-1, with 13 positions matching TRBD2. This sequence originates from a girl aged 2-9 years in good health and CMV-seronegative. In nucleotides, the CDR3 is TGCGCCAGCAGCCCCACTAGCGGGGGGGTCCTGAGCTACAATGAGCAGTTCTTC. Translating gives CASSPTSGGVLSYNEQFF. The variable domain in full, completed from reference TRBV5-1 and TRBJ2-1, reads KAGVTQTPRYLIKTRGQQVTLSCSPISGHRSVSWYQQTPGQGLQFLFEYFSETQRNKGNFPGRFSGRQFSNSRSEMNVSTLELGDSALYLCASSPTSGGVLSYNEQFFGPGTRLTVL.